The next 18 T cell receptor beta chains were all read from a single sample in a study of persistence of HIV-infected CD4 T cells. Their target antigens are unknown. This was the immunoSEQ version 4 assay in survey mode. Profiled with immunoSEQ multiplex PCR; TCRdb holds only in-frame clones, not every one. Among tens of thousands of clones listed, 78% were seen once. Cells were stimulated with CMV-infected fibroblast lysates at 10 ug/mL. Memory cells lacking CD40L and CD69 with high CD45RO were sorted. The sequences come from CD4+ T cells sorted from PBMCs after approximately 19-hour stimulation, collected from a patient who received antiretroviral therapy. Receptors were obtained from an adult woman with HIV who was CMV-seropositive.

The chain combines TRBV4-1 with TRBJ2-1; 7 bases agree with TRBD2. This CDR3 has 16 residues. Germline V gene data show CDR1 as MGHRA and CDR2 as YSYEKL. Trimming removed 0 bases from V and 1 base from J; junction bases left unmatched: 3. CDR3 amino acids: CASSQDLLASYNEQFF. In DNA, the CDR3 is TGCGCCAGCAGCCAAGACCTACTAGCGTCCTACAATGAGCAGTTCTTC.

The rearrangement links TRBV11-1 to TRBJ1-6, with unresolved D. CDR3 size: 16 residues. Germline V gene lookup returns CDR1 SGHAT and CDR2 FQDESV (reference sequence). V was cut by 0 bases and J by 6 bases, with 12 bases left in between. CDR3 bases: TGTGCCAGCAGCTTAGCGACCCAGATGACTAATTCACCCCTCCACTTT. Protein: CASSLATQMTNSPLHF.

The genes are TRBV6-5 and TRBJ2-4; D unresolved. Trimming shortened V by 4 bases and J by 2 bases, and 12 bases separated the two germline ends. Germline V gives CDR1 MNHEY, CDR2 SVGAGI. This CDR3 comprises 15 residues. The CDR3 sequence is CASSFSLNTKNIQYF. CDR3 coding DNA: TGTGCCAGCAGTTTTAGCCTAAACACCAAAAACATTCAGTACTTC.

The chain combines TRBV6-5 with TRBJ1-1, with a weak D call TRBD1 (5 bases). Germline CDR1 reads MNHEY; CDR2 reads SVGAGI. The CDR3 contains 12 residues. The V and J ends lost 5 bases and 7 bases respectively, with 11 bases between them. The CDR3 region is CASSRTGGEAFF. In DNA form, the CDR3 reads TGTGCCAGCAGTCGGACGGGGGGTGAAGCTTTCTTT.

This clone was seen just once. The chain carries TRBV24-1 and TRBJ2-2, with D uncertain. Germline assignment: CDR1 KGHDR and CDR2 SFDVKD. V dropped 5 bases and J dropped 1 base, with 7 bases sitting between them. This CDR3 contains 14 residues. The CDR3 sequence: CATSGFGNTGELFF. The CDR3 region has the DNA TGTGCCACCAGTGGGTTCGGGAACACCGGGGAGCTGTTTTTT.

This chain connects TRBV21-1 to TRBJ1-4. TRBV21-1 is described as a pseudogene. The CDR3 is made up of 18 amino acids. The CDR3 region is CASSKSVPARATNEKLFF. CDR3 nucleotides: TGTGCCAGCAGCAAGTCAGTCCCGGCTCGTGCAACTAATGAAAAACTGTTTTTT.

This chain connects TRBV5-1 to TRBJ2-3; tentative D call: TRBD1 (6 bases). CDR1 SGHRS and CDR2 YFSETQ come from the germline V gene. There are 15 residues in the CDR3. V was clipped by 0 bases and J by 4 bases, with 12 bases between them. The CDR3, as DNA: TGCGCCAGCAGCTTGGGCAGGGGTCAATCAGATACGCAGTATTTT. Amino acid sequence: CASSLGRGQSDTQYF.

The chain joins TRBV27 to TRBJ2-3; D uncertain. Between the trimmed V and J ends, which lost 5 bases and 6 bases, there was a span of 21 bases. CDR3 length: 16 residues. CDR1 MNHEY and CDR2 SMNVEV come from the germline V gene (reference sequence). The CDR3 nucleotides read TGTGCCAGCAGTCCCTCCGGACCATATAGGTCCGATACGCAGTATTTT. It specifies CASSPSGPYRSDTQYF.

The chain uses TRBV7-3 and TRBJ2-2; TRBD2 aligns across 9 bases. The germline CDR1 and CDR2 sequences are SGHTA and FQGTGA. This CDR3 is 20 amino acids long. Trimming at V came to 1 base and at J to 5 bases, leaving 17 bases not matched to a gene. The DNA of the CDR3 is TGTGCCAGCAGCTTAAGGCCAGCGACTAGCGGCTCTTTGTGGACCGGGGAGCTGTTTTTT. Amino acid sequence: CASSLRPATSGSLWTGELFF.

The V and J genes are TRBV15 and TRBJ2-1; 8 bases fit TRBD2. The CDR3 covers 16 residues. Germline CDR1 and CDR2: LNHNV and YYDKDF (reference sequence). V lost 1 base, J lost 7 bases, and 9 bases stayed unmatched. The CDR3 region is CATSRVVPGGRNEQFF. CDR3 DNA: TGTGCCACCAGCAGAGTTGTACCGGGGGGGCGAAATGAGCAGTTCTTC.

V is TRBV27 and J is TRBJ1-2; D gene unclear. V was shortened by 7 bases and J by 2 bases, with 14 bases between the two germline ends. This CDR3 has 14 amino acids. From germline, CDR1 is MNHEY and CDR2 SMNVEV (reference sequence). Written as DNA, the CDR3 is TGTGCCAGCACCCGAGCTTCAGGAAACTATGGCTACACCTTC. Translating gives CASTRASGNYGYTF.

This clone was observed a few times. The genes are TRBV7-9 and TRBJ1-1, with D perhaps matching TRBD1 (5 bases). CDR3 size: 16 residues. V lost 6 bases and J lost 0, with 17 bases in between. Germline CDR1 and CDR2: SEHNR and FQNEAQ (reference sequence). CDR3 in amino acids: CASSPKGWGLNTEAFF. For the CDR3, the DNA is TGTGCCAGCAGTCCCAAGGGATGGGGGTTGAACACTGAAGCTTTCTTT.

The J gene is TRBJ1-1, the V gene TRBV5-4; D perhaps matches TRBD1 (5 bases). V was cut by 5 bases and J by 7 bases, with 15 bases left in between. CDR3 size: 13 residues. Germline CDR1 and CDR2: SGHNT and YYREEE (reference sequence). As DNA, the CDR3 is TGTGCCAGCAGTCCGGGGGGGTCCATTGAAGCTTTCTTT. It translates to CASSPGGSIEAFF.

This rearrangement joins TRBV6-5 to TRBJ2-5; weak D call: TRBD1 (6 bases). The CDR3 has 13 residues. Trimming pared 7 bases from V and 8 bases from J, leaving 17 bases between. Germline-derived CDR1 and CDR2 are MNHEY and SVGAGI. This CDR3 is CASNQGQGGTQYF. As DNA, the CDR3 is TGTGCCAGCAACCAGGGGCAGGGTGGTACCCAGTACTTC.

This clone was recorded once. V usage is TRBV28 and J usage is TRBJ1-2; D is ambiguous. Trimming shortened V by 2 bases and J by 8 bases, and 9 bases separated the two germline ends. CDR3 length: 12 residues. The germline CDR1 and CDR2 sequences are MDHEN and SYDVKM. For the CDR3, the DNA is TGTGCCAGCAGTTTACCTGGGCAAGGCTACACCTTC. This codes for CASSLPGQGYTF.

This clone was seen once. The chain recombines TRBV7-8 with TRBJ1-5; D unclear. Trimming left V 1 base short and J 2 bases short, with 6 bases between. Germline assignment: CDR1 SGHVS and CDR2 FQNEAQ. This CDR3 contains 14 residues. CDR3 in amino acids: CASSLVPGNQPQHF. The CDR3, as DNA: TGTGCCAGCAGCTTAGTCCCGGGCAATCAGCCCCAGCATTTT.

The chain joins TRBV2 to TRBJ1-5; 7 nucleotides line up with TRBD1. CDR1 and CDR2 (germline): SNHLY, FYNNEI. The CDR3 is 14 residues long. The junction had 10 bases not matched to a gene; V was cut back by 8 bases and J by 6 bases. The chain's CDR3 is CASRQGGVGQPQHF. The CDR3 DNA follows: TGTGCCAGCCGACAGGGCGGGGTTGGTCAGCCCCAGCATTTT. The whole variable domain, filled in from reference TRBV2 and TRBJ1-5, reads EPEVTQTPSHQVTQMGQEVILRCVPISNHLYFYWYRQILGQKVEFLVSFYNNEISEKSEIFDDQFSVERPDGSNFTLKIRSTKLEDSAMYFCASRQGGVGQPQHFGDGTRLSIL.

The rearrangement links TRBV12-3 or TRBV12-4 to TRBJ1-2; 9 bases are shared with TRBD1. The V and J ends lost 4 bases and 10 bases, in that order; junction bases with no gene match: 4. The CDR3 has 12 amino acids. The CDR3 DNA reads TGTGCCAGCAGTTCGGGACAGGGAAACTACACCTTC. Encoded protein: CASSSGQGNYTF.